Shown below are 3 T cell receptor beta chains from a single sample sequenced in a study of T-cell reconstitution after alpha-beta-depleted transplantation in children. The TCRbeta library was prepared with unique molecular identifiers. Each CDR3 protein gets one entry after TCRdb re-called the PCR reads with MiXCR. The repertoire holds roughly 500,000 distinct CDR3 sequences, with approximately 12% as singletons. Sequenced here: PBMCs from the stem cell graft donor, sampled from the stem cell graft. These receptors were collected from a human donor who donated a stem cell graft to a child with combined immunodeficiency.

This clonotype came up a few times. J is TRBJ1-5 and V is TRBV12-3 or TRBV12-4; D gene uncertain. The CDR3 loop spans 13 amino acids. V lost 1 base to trimming and J lost 6 bases, with 7 bases between them. The CDR3 loop is CASSLVRVQPQHF. DNA of the CDR3: TGTGCCAGCAGTTTAGTAAGGGTTCAGCCCCAGCATTTT.

This clonotype was detected a few times. The rearrangement links TRBV20-1 to TRBJ2-5; 8 positions agree with TRBD2. Germline loops: CDR1 DFQATT, CDR2 SNEGSKA (reference sequence). The CDR3 spans 15 residues. V lost 2 bases and J lost 4; bases outside the gene matches: 9. The CDR3 nucleotides are TGCAGTGCTAGACGAATAGGACTAGCCCGAGAGACCCAGTACTTC. Its protein product is CSARRIGLARETQYF.

The chain couples TRBV6-5 to TRBJ2-2; D unresolved. Trimming took 0 bases from V and 1 from J, leaving 12 bases between them. The germline V gene encodes CDR1 MNHEY and CDR2 SVGAGI. The CDR3 consists of 17 residues. CDR3 bases: TGTGCCAGCAGTTACTCCGTGGGTCTCCTGAACACCGGGGAGCTGTTTTTT. Translating it yields CASSYSVGLLNTGELFF.